A single T cell receptor beta chain is shown here with its context. Its antigen is undetermined. The CDR3 covers 17 residues. The trim removed 4 bases at V and 0 bases at J, leaving 6 bases unmatched. The germline gives CDR1 MNHNS, CDR2 SASEGT. The data stem from a study of cytomegalovirus exposure and HLA in healthy donors. Broader study findings: In a later analysis, TCR beta V- and J-gene trimming showed a link to a missense DCLRE1C variant.

The PCR had 60 Vbeta and 13 Jbeta primers. Some clones are missing from TCRdb's copy, which holds only in-frame ones; the method was immunoSEQ multiplex PCR. This sample has 140,000 or so clones, with almost 80% found just once. This clonotype was sampled from a woman in her twenties or thirties in good health and CMV-seronegative. The J gene is TRBJ1-4, the V gene TRBV6-1, with TRBD1 matching over 9 bases. The sequenced material came from PBMCs. CDR3 sequence reads: CASSARQGGSTNEKLFF. The DNA for the CDR3 is TGTGCCAGCAGTGCGAGACAGGGGGGTTCAACTAATGAAAAACTGTTTTTT.